This TCR beta chain was sequenced for a study of blood T cell repertoires in COVID-19. Repertoires were generated with immunoSEQ multiplex PCR, while TCRdb's copy carries only in-frame clones and drops some. The sample lists fewer than 250,000 clones; 85% to 90% were seen once. In this sample, this clone turned up a few times. J was trimmed by 6 bases and V by 4 bases; bases with no gene match: 9. The CDR3 sequence is 14 residues long. Germline CDR1 MGHRA, CDR2 YSYEKL. This sequence originates from a woman between 50 and 59 years old with acute or convalescent COVID-19. J is TRBJ2-7 and V is TRBV4-1; 7 nucleotides agree with TRBD1. The sample taken for sequencing was peripheral blood. This CDR3 is CASSPSDRAVEQYF. In nucleotides, the CDR3 is TGCGCCAGCAGCCCCTCCGACAGGGCCGTCGAGCAGTACTTC.